The clone carrying this T cell receptor (beta chain) has just a few counts. Its antigen is currently unknown. This sample was taken from a study of T cells in Graves' hyperthyroidism and ophthalmopathy. Study-wide results and limits: The model predicted ophthalmopathy a median about 6.6 months before onset.

Patients aged 18 to 65 had newly diagnosed hyperthyroidism of under 2 months' duration. Each diagnosis drew on symptoms, thyroxine, TRAb, thyroid ultrasound and orbital computed tomography findings. This sample holds PBMCs from less than 13 ml fresh peripheral blood. The TCR beta CDR3 regions underwent amplification using RNA transcripts as the source. A first-round RT-PCR of the TCR CDR3 used the HTBI primer set. TCRdb reanalysed the multiplex PCR reads using MiXCR and keeps one entry per CDR3 protein. The sample includes fewer than 200,000 distinct CDR3 sequences, around 15% of them seen just once. There are 13 residues in the CDR3. Germline V gives CDR1 WSHSY, CDR2 SAAADI. V gave up 6 bases and J gave up 7 bases, with 13 bases separating them.

The sequencing sample was made of blood. The TCR was taken from a woman aged 45-59 years with Graves' hyperthyroidism. The chain combines TRBV10-2 with TRBJ2-4; D gene ambiguous. The CDR3 is CASSATRENIQYF. For the CDR3, the DNA is TGCGCCAGCAGCGCGACCCGCGAGAACATTCAGTACTTC.